The T cell receptor beta chain under discussion was sequenced for a study of shared clonotypes between healthy human individuals. The protocol was immunoSEQ multiplex PCR, while the TCRdb copy is restricted to in-frame clones and leaves out a portion. In the table there are roughly 1 million clones, around 76% of which are singletons. The sequencing sample was made of memory CD4+ T cells sorted from blood. Described subset: CD45RA-negative fraction. The clonotype originates from a man aged 18 to 29 in good health.

The CDR3 reads CASTTRGTSGRDTQYF. The CDR3 bases are TGTGCCAGTACAACCCGAGGGACTAGCGGGAGGGATACGCAGTATTTT. The chain uses TRBV19 and TRBJ2-3, with 15 bases aligning to TRBD2. CDR1 is LNHDA, CDR2 SQIVND, per germline (reference sequence). Unmatched junction bases numbered 8, after V lost 7 bases and J lost 6 bases. This CDR3 region has 16 residues.